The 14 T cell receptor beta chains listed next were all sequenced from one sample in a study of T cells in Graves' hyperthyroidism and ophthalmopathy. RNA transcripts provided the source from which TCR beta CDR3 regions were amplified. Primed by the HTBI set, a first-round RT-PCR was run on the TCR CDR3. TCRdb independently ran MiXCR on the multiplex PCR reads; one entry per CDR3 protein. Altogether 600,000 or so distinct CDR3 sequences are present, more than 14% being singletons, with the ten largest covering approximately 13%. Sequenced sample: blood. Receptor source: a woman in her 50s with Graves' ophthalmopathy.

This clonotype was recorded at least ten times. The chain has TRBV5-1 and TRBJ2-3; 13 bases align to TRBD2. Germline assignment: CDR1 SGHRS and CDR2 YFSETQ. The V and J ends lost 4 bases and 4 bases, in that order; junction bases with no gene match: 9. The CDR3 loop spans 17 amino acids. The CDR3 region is CASSPRGLAGASDTQYF. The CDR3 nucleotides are TGCGCCAGCAGCCCGAGAGGACTAGCGGGAGCATCAGATACGCAGTATTTT.

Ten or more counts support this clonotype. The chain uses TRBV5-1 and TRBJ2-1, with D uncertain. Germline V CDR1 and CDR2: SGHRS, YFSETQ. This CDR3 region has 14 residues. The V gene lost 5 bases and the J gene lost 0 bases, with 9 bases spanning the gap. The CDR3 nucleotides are TGCGCCAGCAGGGGTACACCCTCCTACAATGAGCAGTTCTTC. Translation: CASRGTPSYNEQFF.

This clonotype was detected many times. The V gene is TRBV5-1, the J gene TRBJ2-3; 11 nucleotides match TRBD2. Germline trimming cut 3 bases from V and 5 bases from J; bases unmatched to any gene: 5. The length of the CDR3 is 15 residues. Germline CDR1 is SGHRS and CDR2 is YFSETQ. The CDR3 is CASSSLAGVRDTQYF. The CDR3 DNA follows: TGCGCCAGCAGCTCACTAGCGGGAGTCAGAGATACGCAGTATTTT.

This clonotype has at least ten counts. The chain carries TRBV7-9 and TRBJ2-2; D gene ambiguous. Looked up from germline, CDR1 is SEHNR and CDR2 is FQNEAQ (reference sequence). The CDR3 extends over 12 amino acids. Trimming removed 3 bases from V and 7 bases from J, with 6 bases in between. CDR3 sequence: CASSFPGGELFF. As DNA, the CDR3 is TGTGCCAGCAGCTTTCCCGGCGGGGAGCTGTTTTTT.

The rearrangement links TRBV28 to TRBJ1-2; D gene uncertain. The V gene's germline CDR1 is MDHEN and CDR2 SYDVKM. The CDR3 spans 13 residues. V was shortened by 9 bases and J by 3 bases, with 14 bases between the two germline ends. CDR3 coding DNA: TGTGCCAGTACTAACTCAACTTACTATGGCTACACCTTC. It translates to CASTNSTYYGYTF.

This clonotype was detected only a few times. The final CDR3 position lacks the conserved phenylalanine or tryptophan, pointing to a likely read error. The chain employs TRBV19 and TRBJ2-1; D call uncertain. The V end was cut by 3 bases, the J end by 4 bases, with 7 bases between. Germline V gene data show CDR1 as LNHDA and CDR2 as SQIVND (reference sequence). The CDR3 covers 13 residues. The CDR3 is CASSIAVYNEQFL. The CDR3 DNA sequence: TGTGCCAGTAGTATTGCGGTTTACAATGAGCAGTTCCTC.

The CDR3 sequence is CASSLDPAPGTAAYEQYF. CDR3 bases: TGTGCCAGCAGCTTAGATCCGGCCCCCGGGACAGCAGCCTACGAGCAGTACTTC. The chain is built from TRBV11-3 and TRBJ2-7, with TRBD1 identical over 7 bases. The CDR3 extends over 18 amino acids. With V trimmed by 0 bases and J by 2 bases, 13 bases remained unmatched. CDR1 and CDR2 (germline): SGHNT, YENEEA.

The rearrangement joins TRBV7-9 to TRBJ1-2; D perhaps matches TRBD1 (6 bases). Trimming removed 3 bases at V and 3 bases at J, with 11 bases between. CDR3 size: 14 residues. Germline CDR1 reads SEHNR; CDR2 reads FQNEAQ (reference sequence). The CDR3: CASSFRTVDYGYTF. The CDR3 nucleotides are TGTGCCAGCAGCTTTCGGACAGTAGACTATGGCTACACCTTC.

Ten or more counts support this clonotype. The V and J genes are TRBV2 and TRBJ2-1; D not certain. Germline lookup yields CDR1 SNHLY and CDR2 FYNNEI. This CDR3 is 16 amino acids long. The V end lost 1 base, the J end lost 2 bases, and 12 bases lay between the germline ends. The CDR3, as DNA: TGTGCCAGCAGTGAAGTTCGGCGGAAGGCCTACAATGAGCAGTTCTTC. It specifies CASSEVRRKAYNEQFF.

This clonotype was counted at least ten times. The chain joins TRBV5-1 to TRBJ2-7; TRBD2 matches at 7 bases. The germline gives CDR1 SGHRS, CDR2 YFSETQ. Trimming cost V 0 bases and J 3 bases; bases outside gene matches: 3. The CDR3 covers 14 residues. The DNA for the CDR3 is TGCGCCAGCAGCTTGGATTGGACTAGCTACGAGCAGTACTTC. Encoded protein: CASSLDWTSYEQYF. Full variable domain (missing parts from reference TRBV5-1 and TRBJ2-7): KAGVTQTPRYLIKTRGQQVTLSCSPISGHRSVSWYQQTPGQGLQFLFEYFSETQRNKGNFPGRFSGRQFSNSRSEMNVSTLELGDSALYLCASSLDWTSYEQYFGPGTRLTVT.

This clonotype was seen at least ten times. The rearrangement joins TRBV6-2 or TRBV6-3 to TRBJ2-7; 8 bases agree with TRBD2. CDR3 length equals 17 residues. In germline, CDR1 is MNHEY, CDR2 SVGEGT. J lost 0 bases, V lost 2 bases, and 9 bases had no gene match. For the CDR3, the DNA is TGTGCCAGCAGTTACCTGGCGGGAGGCTTGAGCTCCTACGAGCAGTACTTC. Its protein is CASSYLAGGLSSYEQYF.

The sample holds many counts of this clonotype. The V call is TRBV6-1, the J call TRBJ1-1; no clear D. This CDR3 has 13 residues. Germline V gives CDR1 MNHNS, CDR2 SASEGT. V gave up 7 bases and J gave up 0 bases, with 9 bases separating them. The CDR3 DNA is TGTGCCAGCAAGGAGACCATGAACACTGAAGCTTTCTTT. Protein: CASKETMNTEAFF.

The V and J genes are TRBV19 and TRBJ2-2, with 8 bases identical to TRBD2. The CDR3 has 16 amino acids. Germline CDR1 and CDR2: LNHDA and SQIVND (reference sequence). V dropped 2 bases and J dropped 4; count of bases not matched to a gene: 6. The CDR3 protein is CASSIWREEVTGELFF. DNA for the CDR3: TGTGCCAGTAGTATATGGCGGGAGGAGGTCACCGGGGAGCTGTTTTTT.

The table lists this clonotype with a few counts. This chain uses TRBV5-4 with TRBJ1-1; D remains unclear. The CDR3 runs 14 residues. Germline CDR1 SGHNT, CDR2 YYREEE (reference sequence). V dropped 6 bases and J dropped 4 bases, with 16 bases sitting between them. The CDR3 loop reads CASTRTGSGTEAFF. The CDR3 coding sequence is TGTGCCAGCACCCGGACCGGCTCGGGCACTGAAGCTTTCTTT.